This T cell receptor (beta chain) is from a study of shared clonotypes between healthy human individuals. As concerns this clone: What it recognizes is unknown.

Trimming stripped 3 bases from V and 4 bases from J, with 19 bases between. CDR3 length: 16 amino acids. Germline assignment: CDR1 SQVTM and CDR2 ANQGSEA. As defined, naive CD8 cells were CD45RO-negative and positively selected for CCR7, with terminally differentiated effector memory CD45RA+ cells excluded. Every subset had its genomic DNA shared out evenly among several immunoSEQ plates. TCRdb keeps only in-frame clones here, not all; method: immunoSEQ multiplex PCR. The sample consists of roughly 2 million clones, approximately 94% of them appearing once. Study observations and caveats: Between several donors, naive CD4 clonotypes were shared at a level of about 5%. Sharing of clonotypes among donors was expected to vary with sequencing depth. Generation probabilities were higher for clonotypes shared across all four sorted-subset donors than for unshared ones.

The rearrangement uses TRBV29-1 and TRBJ1-3; no reliable D call. Input material: naive CD8+ T cells sorted from blood. The receptor was isolated from a man between 18 and 35 years old in good health. The CDR3 loop reads CSVDDPTREAGNTIYF. CDR3 nucleotides: TGCAGCGTTGACGACCCGACGAGAGAGGCCGGAAACACCATATATTTT.